This is a list of T cell receptor beta chains from one sample in a study of T cell clonotyping in hematopoietic cell transplantation. TCRdb keeps only in-frame clones here, not all; method: immunoSEQ multiplex PCR. The sample has tens of thousands of clones, around 80% seen once. Sequencing was performed on peripheral blood mononuclear cells, taken before stem cell transplant. These receptors all come from a woman aged 60-75 years with acute myeloid leukemia. Some clones in this sample may be carry-over from other donors' samples. CDR3s leave out the opening cysteine and the closing phenylalanine or tryptophan. Where a row states a size, it is once, few, many or the class of an expanded clone; other rows omit it.

>TRBJ2-7|TRBV6-6|.
ASSMPAGASYEQY
>TRBJ2-1|TRBV11-1|.
ASSPRVGEQF
>TRBJ1-2|TRBV7-9|.
ASSLSADHYGYT
>TRBJ1-2|TRBV13|.
ASRLQQGHYGYT
>TRBJ2-5|TRBV2|.
ASSEAGQGLETQY
>TRBJ2-3|TRBV7-3|.
ASSQSGGNTDTQY
>TRBJ1-5|TRBV5-3|.
ARSPGLSNQPQH
>TRBJ1-5|TRBV29-1|.
SASQGGGQPQH
>TRBJ1-5|TRBV19|.
ASSIQGFNQPQH
>TRBJ1-2|TRBV5-6|once
ASSLVQGSRGYT
>TRBJ2-2|TRBV7-8|.
ASSLVQGVTGELF
>TRBJ2-1|TRBV7-7|once
ASSLLGAADNEQF
>TRBJ2-7|TRBV9|.
ASSGQNDRTYEQY
>TRBJ2-7|TRBV27|.
ASSLVWGGEQY
>TRBJ2-7|TRBV6-1|few
ASSAIYEQY
>TRBJ2-7|TRBV4-1|once
ASSQGQGAYEQY
>TRBJ2-7|TRBV6-1|.
ASSELAGGSYEQY
>TRBJ1-5|TRBV5-6|.
ASSLGNSRGRGQPQH
>TRBJ2-7|TRBV11-1|.
ARMGRGRSYEQY
>TRBJ2-5|TRBV5-1|.
ASSLGGIETQY
>TRBJ2-7|TRBV5-1|.
ASSFGGPMFSYEQY
>TRBJ1-1|TRBV6-6|.
ASSGAFTEAF
>TRBJ1-6|TRBV5-1|.
ASSFQGQPNSPLH
>TRBJ1-2|TRBV2|.
ASSWLNYGYT
>TRBJ1-5|TRBV21-1|medium-sized
ASSTRDEGTPSNQPQH
>TRBJ1-1|TRBV5-4|.
ASSPDKGWAEAF
>TRBJ2-4|TRBV27|.
ASGQGANIQY
>TRBJ2-3|TRBV9|few
ASSATSGHTDTQY
>TRBJ2-6|TRBV9|.
ASSVGRGYGANVLT
>TRBJ2-2|TRBV27|.
ASSFAGPGELF
>TRBJ1-4|TRBV27|once
ASSLRGQPEKLF
>TRBJ1-3|TRBV5-6|.
ASSQPRGHSSGNTIY
>TRBJ1-2|TRBV6-5|.
ASSRDSGGYGYT
>TRBJ1-4|TRBV28|.
ASRSPGTGNEKLF
>TRBJ2-2|TRBV4-1|.
ASSLRADNTGELF
>TRBJ2-5|TRBV25-1|once
ASNLLAGGQETQY
>TRBJ2-7|TRBV4-3|.
ASSQGSTSYEQY
>TRBJ2-1|TRBV5-4|.
ASSFPGVSYNEQF
>TRBJ2-7|TRBV6-1|.
ASSDGLGQGSEQY
>TRBJ1-1|TRBV15|.
ATSRDRGQGAVMNTEAF
>TRBJ1-3|TRBV19|few
ASMNRAGNTIY
>TRBJ2-1|TRBV7-3|.
ASRRQGLTGDEQF
>TRBJ2-3|TRBV4-1|.
ASSQAAGVTDTQY
>TRBJ2-7|TRBV6-1|.
ASNVAGALSYEQY
>TRBJ2-5|TRBV29-1|.
SVEDFGTGMETQY